The sample holds many counts of the clone carrying this TCR beta chain. Its antigen remains unknown. The data were taken from a study of T-cell reconstitution after alpha-beta-depleted transplantation in children. Study-wide findings and caveats: The main origin of T-cell counts and diversity one year after transplant was newly produced T cells. Reports say that about two months after transplant, the alpha-beta T cells came out of several hundred graft clones that had expanded. At day 60, the high TCRbeta diversity found in some patients originated from recipient T cells and thymic progenitors that had survived.

This CDR3 has 17 amino acids. CDR1 and CDR2 from the germline V gene are LGHDT and YNNKEL (reference sequence). The ends were cut back, 5 bases at V and 5 bases at J, with 22 bases in the middle. This sample's TCRbeta library carried unique molecular identifier barcodes. MiXCR, run by TCRdb on the PCR reads, gives a single entry per CDR3 protein. The sample contains about 230,000 distinct CDR3 sequences, 11% of which appear only once. This TCR came from a child younger than two with acute myeloid leukemia, due to receive a stem cell transplant. This specimen consisted of PBMCs, obtained before TCRalphabeta/CD19-depleted stem cell transplant. This chain uses TRBV3-1 with TRBJ2-1; D may be TRBD2 (6 bases). For the CDR3, the DNA is TGTGCCAGCAGCACCTGGACTATCGGTATGGGTAACAATGAGCAGTTCTTC. Encoded protein: CASSTWTIGMGNNEQFF.